The 18 T cell receptor beta chains given below trace back to one sample, sequenced in a study of blood T cell repertoires in COVID-19. Sequenced by immunoSEQ multiplex PCR; TCRdb stores in-frame clones only, minus some. The sample lists hundreds of thousands of clones; 82% were seen once. Source material: peripheral blood. The receptors stem from a woman in her sixties or seventies with active or convalescent COVID-19.

A few counts support this clone. The rearrangement uses TRBV11-1 and TRBJ1-1; D is unresolved. The CDR3 covers 13 residues. V lost 5 bases and J 3 bases, leaving 10 bases between the germline ends. Germline lookup yields CDR1 SGHAT and CDR2 FQDESV (reference sequence). Here the CDR3 DNA reads TGTGCCAGCAGCCAGACACTTGACACTGAAGCTTTCTTT. As protein: CASSQTLDTEAFF.

The chain employs TRBV5-1 and TRBJ2-1; 11 bases are shared with TRBD2. Germline CDR1 SGHRS, CDR2 YFSETQ. This CDR3 comprises 19 residues. With 4 bases clipped from V and 4 bases from J, the junction kept 16 bases outside the gene matches. The CDR3, as DNA: TGCGCCAGCAGCCCAACTCTCCGACTAGCGGGGCAACAATACAATGAGCAGTTCTTC. Protein sequence: CASSPTLRLAGQQYNEQFF.

This chain joins TRBV4-1 and TRBJ1-5; 11 bases are a match to TRBD1. The CDR3 extends over 13 amino acids. With V trimmed by 5 bases and J by 7 bases, 1 base remained unmatched. CDR1 MGHRA and CDR2 YSYEKL come from the germline V gene. CDR3 residues: CASSGDRGQPQHF. The DNA of the CDR3 is TGCGCCAGCAGCGGGGACAGGGGGCAGCCCCAGCATTTT.

This clone appeared a single time. V usage is TRBV5-5 and J usage is TRBJ2-1; D is possibly TRBD2 (6 bases). The CDR3 runs 15 residues. V lost 2 bases, J lost 1 base, and 10 bases lay in between. Germline V lookup: CDR1 SGHKS, CDR2 YYEKEE (reference sequence). The CDR3 sequence: CASSFTGTSYNEQFF. CDR3 nucleotides: TGTGCCAGCAGCTTTACCGGGACTTCCTACAATGAGCAGTTCTTC.

The chain recombines TRBV7-3 with TRBJ2-5; 11 bases map to TRBD1. The CDR3 loop spans 16 amino acids. CDR1 and CDR2 (germline): SGHTA, FQGTGA. V shed 4 bases and J 2 bases; nucleotides not matched to a gene: 6. CDR3 loop: CASSSSGQGVQETQYF. For the CDR3, the DNA is TGTGCCAGCAGCTCCTCGGGACAGGGGGTACAAGAGACCCAGTACTTC.

The chain joins TRBV10-3 to TRBJ2-2; TRBD1 might be the D (6 bases). Trimming shortened V by 10 bases and J by 1 base, and 7 bases separated the two germline ends. Germline loops: CDR1 ENHRY, CDR2 SYGVKD. This CDR3 is built from 12 residues. CDR3: CATGQNTGELFF. CDR3 nucleotide sequence: TGTGCCACGGGACAGAACACCGGGGAGCTGTTTTTT.

The chain has TRBV9 and TRBJ2-2; maybe TRBD1 (6 bases). CDR1 and CDR2 (germline): SGDLS, YYNGEE. V dropped 4 bases and J dropped 0 bases, with 25 bases sitting between them. This CDR3 has 20 residues. The CDR3 region is CASSHTTPGHQLPNTGELFF. The CDR3 coding sequence is TGTGCCAGCAGCCATACTACACCGGGACACCAATTGCCGAACACCGGGGAGCTGTTTTTT.

The rearrangement uses TRBV11-2 and TRBJ1-1, with D possibly TRBD1 on 5 matching bases. This CDR3 comprises 14 residues. V shed 4 bases and J shed 4 bases, with 13 bases lying between them. Germline V gene lookup returns CDR1 SGHAT and CDR2 FQNNGV. Here the CDR3 reads CASSSLRDSTEAFF. CDR3 DNA sequence: TGTGCCAGCAGCTCTCTCAGGGATAGCACTGAAGCTTTCTTT. Looking up the rest from reference TRBV11-2 and TRBJ1-1 gives the full variable domain: EAGVAQSPRYKIIEKRQSVAFWCNPISGHATLYWYQQILGQGPKLLIQFQNNGVVDDSQLPKDRFSAERLKGVDSTLKIQPAKLEDSAVYLCASSSLRDSTEAFFGQGTRLTVV.

The chain carries TRBV3-1 (or the pseudogene TRBV3-2) and TRBJ1-1; D is perhaps TRBD1 (5 bases). Germline V lookup: CDR1 LGHDT, CDR2 YNNKEL (reference sequence). The CDR3 is made up of 14 amino acids. The V end lost 4 bases, the J end lost 1 base, and 10 bases lay between the germline ends. CDR3 nucleotides: TGTGCCAGCAGCCTGGGACTCCAGAACACTGAAGCTTTCTTT. This sequence encodes CASSLGLQNTEAFF.

The chain carries TRBV18 and TRBJ2-1; TRBD1 might be the D (5 bases). CDR1 KGHSH and CDR2 LQKENI come from the germline V gene. CDR3 size: 14 residues. V shed 3 bases and J shed 5 bases, with 11 bases lying between them. In nucleotides, the CDR3 is TGTGCCAGCTCACCCACGACAGAAAACAATGAGCAGTTCTTC. This gives the protein CASSPTTENNEQFF.

The V call is TRBV6-5, the J call TRBJ2-5, with 10 positions matching TRBD1. Germline V gene lookup returns CDR1 MNHEY and CDR2 SVGAGI. The CDR3 is 15 residues long. V lost 5 bases, J lost 5 bases, and 8 bases stayed unmatched. The CDR3 DNA reads TGTGCCAGCAGTCGAGGACAGGGGGTCGGGGAGACCCAGTACTTC. As protein: CASSRGQGVGETQYF.

V is TRBV12-3 or TRBV12-4 and J is TRBJ1-5; maybe TRBD1 (5 bases). V dropped 6 bases and J dropped 5 bases, with 11 bases sitting between them. This CDR3 has 13 amino acids. CDR3 nucleotide sequence: TGTGCCAGCAGGCGGGGGGGGGATCAGCCCCAGCATTTT. Protein product: CASRRGGDQPQHF.

This clone occurred a few times. V is TRBV5-1 and J is TRBJ2-7; D perhaps matches TRBD2 (5 bases). Trimming removed 0 bases at V and 13 bases at J, with 14 bases between. The CDR3 covers 12 residues. Per the germline V gene, CDR1 is SGHRS and CDR2 is YFSETQ. The CDR3 protein is CASSLDRETAYF. The CDR3, as DNA: TGCGCCAGCAGCTTGGACCGGGAAACGGCTTACTTC.

The chain uses TRBV19 and TRBJ1-6; D possibly corresponds to TRBD1 (6 bases). Germline CDR1 and CDR2: LNHDA and SQIVND (reference sequence). This CDR3 is built from 15 residues. Trimming took off 6 bases at V and 3 bases at J, with 12 bases between the two ends. This CDR3 reads CASRRRGFYNSPLHF. The CDR3 DNA reads as TGTGCCAGTAGACGCAGGGGCTTCTATAATTCACCCCTCCACTTT.

This sequence joins TRBV5-1 and TRBJ2-3; 12 bases align to TRBD2. CDR3 length: 15 amino acids. Germline V lookup: CDR1 SGHRS, CDR2 YFSETQ. The ends lost 0 bases at V and 6 bases at J; junction bases unmatched: 2. CDR3 amino acids: CASSLVLAGGDTQYF. The DNA of the CDR3 is TGCGCCAGCAGCTTGGTCCTAGCGGGGGGGGATACGCAGTATTTT.

The V call is TRBV20-1, the J call TRBJ1-4, with 7 bases lining up with TRBD1. CDR1 and CDR2 (germline): DFQATT, SNEGSKA (reference sequence). CDR3 length: 16 residues. V shed 3 bases, J shed 3 bases, and the junction held 10 bases outside the gene matches. The CDR3 DNA sequence: TGCAGTGCTAGTCCACCAACCGGGACAGCTAATGAAAAACTGTTTTTT. This encodes CSASPPTGTANEKLFF.

Only one count was recorded for this clone. This chain joins TRBV19 and TRBJ1-5; maybe TRBD1 (5 bases). Germline V gives CDR1 LNHDA, CDR2 SQIVND (reference sequence). The V gene lost 7 bases and the J gene lost 2 bases, with 15 bases spanning the gap. The CDR3 runs 15 residues. The CDR3 here is CASTPEGWGNQPQHF. CDR3 sequence (DNA): TGTGCCAGTACCCCGGAGGGGTGGGGCAATCAGCCCCAGCATTTT.

Here the CDR3 DNA reads TGTGCCAGCAGCCTTTGGGAGGCGAACACTGAAGCTTTCTTT. This sequence encodes CASSLWEANTEAFF. V is TRBV11-2 and J is TRBJ1-1, with D unresolved. The CDR3 sequence is 14 residues long. V lost 5 bases and J 1 base, leaving 11 bases between the germline ends. The germline CDR1 and CDR2 sequences are SGHAT and FQNNGV.